The entry that follows covers one T cell receptor (beta chain) sequence. The CDR3 is made up of 12 amino acids. V lost 6 bases to trimming and J lost 4 bases, with 10 bases between them. CDR1 is SNHLY and CDR2 is FYNNEI in the germline V gene. This entry belongs to a study of blood T cell repertoires in COVID-19. Assignment of participants to cohorts was predicated upon participant-reported clinical history. Authors' analysis steps: By means of reference gene primer amplification, nucleated cell counts were estimated. The assay was immunoSEQ multiplex PCR, and TCRdb's table has in-frame clones only and misses some. The DNA gave D and trimming, while V, J and clone size come from that table. The sample lists 200,000 or so clones, about 87% occurring once.

Sequenced sample: PBMCs or T cells enriched from blood (not recorded which). The clonotype was recovered from a woman aged 25 to 39 who had recovered from COVID-19. The chain carries TRBV2 and TRBJ2-7; D is unresolved. The CDR3 region has the DNA TGTGCCAGCAGCGTTACTGAGTACGAGCAGTACTTC. It is translated as CASSVTEYEQYF.